One and the same sample provided the 7 T cell receptor beta chains below, sequenced in a study. One entry per CDR3 protein results from TCRdb running MiXCR on the 5' RACE reads. The sample holds approximately 40,000 distinct CDR3 sequences, under 20% seen once. The source material was naive CD4+ T cells sorted from a lymph node. Specified subset: naive CD4+ T cells, CD4+CD45RA+CD25-. Receptors were obtained from a female donor with breast cancer.

In this sample, this clonotype turned up a few times. The V gene is TRBV28, the J gene TRBJ2-7; D may be TRBD2 (6 bases). This CDR3 region has 15 residues. Germline V CDR1 and CDR2: MDHEN, SYDVKM. The V and J ends lost 1 base and 6 bases respectively, with 16 bases between them. The DNA of the CDR3 is TGTGCCAGCAGTTTATTTTCGGGAGTTACACGCGAGCAGTACTTC. Its protein product is CASSLFSGVTREQYF.

In this sample, this clonotype turned up a few times. This rearrangement joins TRBV20-1 to TRBJ1-2, with TRBD1 identical over 7 bases. Germline CDR1 DFQATT, CDR2 SNEGSKA (reference sequence). The CDR3 loop spans 16 amino acids. V lost 6 bases to trimming and J lost 8 bases; unmatched junction nucleotides: 21. DNA for the CDR3: TGCAGTGCCATCGACCAATCAACAGGGGCGGTTGTGGGCTACACCTTC. Protein: CSAIDQSTGAVVGYTF.

The chain links TRBV7-2 to TRBJ1-5, with 8 positions matching TRBD1. V was clipped by 6 bases and J by 7 bases; unmatched bases: 14. Germline V gene sequence: CDR1 SGHTA, CDR2 FQGNSA. The CDR3 runs to 16 residues. The CDR3 here is CASSPFGTGAAQPQHF. The CDR3 DNA sequence: TGTGCCAGCAGTCCCTTTGGGACAGGAGCCGCCCAGCCCCAGCATTTT.

Ten or more counts support this clonotype. The chain combines TRBV27 with TRBJ2-3; TRBD2 might be the D (6 bases). Germline V lookup: CDR1 MNHEY, CDR2 SMNVEV (reference sequence). Trimming took off 8 bases at V and 5 bases at J, with 20 bases between the two ends. The CDR3 is 15 residues long. Written as DNA, the CDR3 is TGTGCCAGCGGACGACTAGTCGGGCAGGGAGATACGCAGTATTTT. Translated, it gives CASGRLVGQGDTQYF.

The chain joins TRBV7-9 to TRBJ1-1; tentative D call: TRBD1 (5 bases). This CDR3 comprises 16 residues. Germline CDR1 reads SEHNR; CDR2 reads FQNEAQ (reference sequence). The ends were cut back, 5 bases at V and 3 bases at J, with 19 bases in the middle. The CDR3 region has the DNA TGTGCCAGCAGCACCCGGGCCACAGGTAGCGACACTGAAGCTTTCTTT. Its translation is CASSTRATGSDTEAFF.

This clonotype appeared many times. The rearrangement joins TRBV5-1 to TRBJ2-1; TRBD1 matches 12 bases. This CDR3 has 16 amino acids. CDR1 is SGHRS and CDR2 is YFSETQ in the germline V gene. Losses at the gene ends were 4 bases for V and 9 bases for J; bases not matched to a gene: 11. CDR3 loop: CASSPGTGGDKSEQFF. Here the CDR3 DNA reads TGCGCCAGCAGCCCAGGGACAGGGGGCGATAAAAGTGAGCAGTTCTTC.

Details on this clonotype: At one of its ends the junction is not consistent with the germline gene, which may arise from a read error. The CDR3 spells CATEKQRSSFNEQFF. As DNA, the CDR3 is TGTGCCACCGAAAAGCAGAGGAGCTCCTTCAATGAGCAGTTCTTC. The rearrangement links TRBV10-3 to TRBJ2-1; D is undetermined. The germline gives CDR1 ENHRY, CDR2 SYGVKD. This CDR3 has 15 amino acids.